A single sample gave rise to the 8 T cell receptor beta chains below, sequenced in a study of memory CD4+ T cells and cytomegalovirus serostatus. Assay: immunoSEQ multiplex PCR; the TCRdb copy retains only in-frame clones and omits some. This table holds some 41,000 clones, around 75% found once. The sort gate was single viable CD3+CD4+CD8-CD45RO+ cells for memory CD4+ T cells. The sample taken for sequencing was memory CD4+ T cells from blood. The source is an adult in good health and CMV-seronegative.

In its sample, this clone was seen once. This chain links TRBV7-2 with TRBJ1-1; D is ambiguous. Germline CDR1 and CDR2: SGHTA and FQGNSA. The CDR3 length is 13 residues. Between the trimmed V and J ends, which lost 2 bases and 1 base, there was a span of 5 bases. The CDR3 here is CASSLSANTEAFF. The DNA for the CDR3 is TGTGCCAGCAGCTTAAGTGCGAACACTGAAGCTTTCTTT.

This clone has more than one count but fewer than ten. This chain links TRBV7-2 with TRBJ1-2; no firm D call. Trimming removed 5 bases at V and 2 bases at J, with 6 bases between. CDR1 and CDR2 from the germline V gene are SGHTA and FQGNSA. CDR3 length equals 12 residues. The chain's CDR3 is CASSPRNYGYTF. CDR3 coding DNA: TGTGCCAGCAGCCCCCGGAACTATGGCTACACCTTC.

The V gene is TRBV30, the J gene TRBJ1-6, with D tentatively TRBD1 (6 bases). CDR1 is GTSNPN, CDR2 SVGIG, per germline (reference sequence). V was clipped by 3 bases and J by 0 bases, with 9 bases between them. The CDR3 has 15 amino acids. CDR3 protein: CAWSPQGSYNSPLHF. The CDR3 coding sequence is TGTGCCTGGAGCCCACAGGGCTCCTATAATTCACCCCTCCACTTT.

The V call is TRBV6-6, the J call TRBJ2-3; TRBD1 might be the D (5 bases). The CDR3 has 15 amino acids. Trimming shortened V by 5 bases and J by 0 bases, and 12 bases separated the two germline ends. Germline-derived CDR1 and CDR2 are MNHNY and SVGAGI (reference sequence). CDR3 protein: CASSVQGQSTDTQYF. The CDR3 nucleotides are TGTGCCAGCAGTGTTCAGGGTCAAAGCACAGATACGCAGTATTTT.

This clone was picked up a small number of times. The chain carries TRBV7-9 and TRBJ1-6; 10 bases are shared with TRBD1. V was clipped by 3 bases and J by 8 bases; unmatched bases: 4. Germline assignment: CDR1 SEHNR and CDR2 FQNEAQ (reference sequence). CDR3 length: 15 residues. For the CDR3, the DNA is TGTGCCAGCAGCTTCACCGGGACAGGGGATTCACCCCTCCACTTT. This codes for CASSFTGTGDSPLHF.

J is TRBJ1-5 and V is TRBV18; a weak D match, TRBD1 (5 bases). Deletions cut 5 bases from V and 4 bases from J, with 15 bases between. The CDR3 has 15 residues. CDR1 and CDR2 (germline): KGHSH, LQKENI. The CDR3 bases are TGTGCCAGCTCATTCCAGGGTAATGTTAATCAGCCCCAGCATTTT. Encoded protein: CASSFQGNVNQPQHF.

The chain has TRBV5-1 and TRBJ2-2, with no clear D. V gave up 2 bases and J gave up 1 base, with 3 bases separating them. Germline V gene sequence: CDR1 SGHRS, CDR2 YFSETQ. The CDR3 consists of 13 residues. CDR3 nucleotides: TGCGCCAGCAGCTTAGGGAACACCGGGGAGCTGTTTTTT. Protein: CASSLGNTGELFF. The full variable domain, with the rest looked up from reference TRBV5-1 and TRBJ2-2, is KAGVTQTPRYLIKTRGQQVTLSCSPISGHRSVSWYQQTPGQGLQFLFEYFSETQRNKGNFPGRFSGRQFSNSRSEMNVSTLELGDSALYLCASSLGNTGELFFGEGSRLTVL.

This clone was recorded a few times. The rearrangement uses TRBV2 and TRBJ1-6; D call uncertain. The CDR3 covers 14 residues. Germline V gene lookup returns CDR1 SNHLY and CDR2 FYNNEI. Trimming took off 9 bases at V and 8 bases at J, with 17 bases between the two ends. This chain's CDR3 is CASLGGLSYSPLHF. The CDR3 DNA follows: TGTGCCAGTTTAGGAGGACTGTCTTATTCACCCCTCCACTTT.